This TCR beta chain appears in the sequencing data of a study of cytomegalovirus exposure and HLA in healthy donors (TCRdb year 2017). Describing the broader study: According to an earlier analysis of 587 of the donors, 150 million to 200 million T cells yielded 90 million to 140 million unique TCR beta sequences and about 300 Gb of sequence data. About 280 gigabases of sequencing data and roughly 81 million unique TCR sequences made up an early release that covered several hundred HLA-typed donors. Among the approximately 430 genotyped donors, roughly 80% belonged to the genetic ancestry cluster associated with self-reported Caucasian donors. The study aimed to test whether signatures of past pathogen exposure could be identified by cataloging public T cell receptors. The T cell repertoires of around 670 subjects were profiled by immunosequencing and related to cytomegalovirus serostatus. Along with the approximately 700-subject first cohort, a separate validation cohort of over a hundred different subjects was used. High-throughput TCR immunosequencing, statistical association of individual TCRs with disease status, and machine learning were combined to predict cytomegalovirus infection status. A later analysis re-examined previously published TCR beta repertoires from several hundred donors and added high-resolution HLA genotyping to investigate patterns of TCR occurrence. Rather than drawing on any new phenotypic data, the later analysis identified candidate immune exposures from TCR beta sequences and the way those sequences occurred across donors. To decide whether each TCR beta V gene segment behaved as functional or pseudogenic, an earlier analysis of some 540 of the donors relied on high-throughput TCR beta sequencing. Donor age, sex, ethnicity and CMV serostatus were compiled together with the repertoire data. Genome-wide SNP genotypes for about 65% of the 666 donors were used in a later genetic analysis, which treated that subset as a discovery cohort. All discovery cohort repertoires had been generated on a single sequencing platform. Both class I and class II loci were covered by HLA typing, at four-digit resolution. Typing coverage differed by locus: A, B, C, DRB1 and DQB1 were typed in about 629-640 donors, DQA1 in roughly 510, DPA1 in around 580, and DPB1 in 450 to 480. Several DR-DQ haplotypes were handled as single units for association and clustering because linkage in the cohort was strong. On average, around 200,000 unique TCR beta nucleotide sequences were sequenced per donor among a few hundred genotyped donors of the cohort, with roughly 18% of those sequences being non-productive. What the authors observed across the whole study: According to the authors, the approach could potentially be generalized to other disease states and immunological phenotypes. Approximately 18 rarely observed V segments, including chromosome 9 orphons, were excluded from the earlier analysis of a few hundred of the donors because counts were too low. In vitro tests confirmed that a few of the cytomegalovirus-associated TCR beta chains recognize cytomegalovirus antigens. In both the original and validation cohorts, the classifier was reported to diagnose cytomegalovirus status with high specificity and sensitivity. Because some donors lacked HLA typing at each locus, the association tests relied only on the typed subset. A cluster of highly shared sequence variants was judged likely to be a technical artifact of the sequencing pipeline. Strong co-occurrence of HLA alleles, especially DR and DQ, made assigning TCR associations to individual alleles difficult. Immune exposure information for the cohort was limited to CMV serostatus. The presence/absence analyses assumed that sequencing depth was roughly uniform across donors, and that assumption may not be true. According to a later genetic analysis, donors in an Asian-associated ancestry cluster had fewer N-insertions in productive TCRs than the approximately 670-donor mean. A later analysis associated 15,000 to 20,000 TCR beta sequences with specific HLA alleles at a false discovery rate of 0.05. In a later analysis, TCR association rates were found to vary across HLA loci, with the most associated TCRs seen for DRB1 alleles and the fewest for HLA-C alleles. A later analysis reported that several top co-occurrence clusters appeared linked to parvovirus B19, influenza, CMV and Epstein-Barr virus. Correlated functional status among segregating V segments might reflect linkage disequilibrium, but an unknown experimental factor could not be ruled out. An association between a missense DCLRE1C variant and V-gene and J-gene trimming of TCR beta chains was found in a later genetic analysis and replicated in an independent cohort. A further reported finding was that TCR beta sequences accurately predicted the HLA-A and HLA-B alleles for most subjects in the first cohort. While some public TCRs were present in many individuals, most TCR sequences turned up only very rarely across donors. The cohort was sequenced for TCR beta chains only, and without alpha or paired-chain data the features that could be detected were limited. In a later analysis, HLA-associated TCR beta chains showed more clonal expansion and lower generation probabilities than non-associated chains that were equally common. According to a later analysis, most CMV-associated TCR beta chains appeared to be HLA-restricted, and the HLA associations seemed to be driven largely by CMV exposure. The study listed approximately 160 TCR beta chains as associated with cytomegalovirus. In an earlier analysis of some 500 of the donors, most TCR beta V segments were observed in productive rearrangements about 90% or about 30% of the time, broadly matching IMGT annotations. Some IMGT-functional V segments, including TRBV6-2 and TRBV6-3, could not be told apart with the 87-base-pair reads, so those segments were excluded.

Note on this clone: This receptor's antigen is unknown. Qualities for individual bases were not recorded, and no much larger clone is one base off.

Library prep was done by the immunoSEQ multiplex PCR assay. For the multiplex PCR, a mixture combining 60 forward primers for TCR Vbeta segments and 13 reverse primers for TCR Jbeta segments was used. The CDR3 region of rearranged TCR beta genes was amplified from genomic DNA with a multiplex PCR assay. The Illumina HiSeq System was used to sequence the amplified TCR beta libraries as 87-base-pair reads. The study's processing was this. A later analysis tallied around 87 million unique TCR beta chains across the roughly 610 repertoires, and approximately 12 million of those chains were shared by two or more donors. Raw reads were error-corrected and collapsed into unique sequences by a nearest-neighbor algorithm in which closely related sequences were merged to remove PCR and sequencing errors. CDR3 sequences were aligned to IMGT reference sequences to assign V, D and J gene segments. For a sequence to be retained, a match of at least six nucleotides was required to both a V gene segment and a J gene segment. A rearrangement was called productive if the CDR3 had no stop codons and remained in frame with V and J, and every other rearrangement was called non-productive. Following IMGT convention, CDR3 was defined as the stretch from the second conserved V-encoded cysteine up to the conserved J-encoded phenylalanine. In an earlier analysis of around 640 of the donors, sequences lacking an unambiguous match to a single V gene segment were excluded. An earlier analysis of several hundred of the donors called V segments functional above 56.7% productive rearrangements and segregating when the between-donor standard deviation exceeded 5%. A statistical classification framework was developed to diagnose cytomegalovirus status using the catalog of TCR beta chain sequences. In a later analysis, V and J genes were assigned by comparing TCR nucleotide sequences against IMGT/GENE-DB human TR gene sequences. A later analysis assigned CDR3 sequences and most-parsimonious VDJ recombination scenarios with the TCRdist pipeline. In a later analysis, every TCR beta chain was defined by the combination of its CDR3 amino acid sequence and its V-gene family, and reads without a unique V-gene family were dropped. To address suspected cross-contamination and a sequencing artifact, a later analysis removed over 500 highly shared, low-generation-probability nucleotide sequences. In a later analysis, a clonal expansion index was calculated for each public chain from normalized within-repertoire ranks of inferred template counts. A later analysis computed generation probabilities with a VDJ recombination model fitted to out-of-frame rearrangements, and checked the results against IGoR. In a later analysis, hypergeometric tests were used to score TCR-TCR, TCR-HLA and TCR-CMV co-occurrence, with a repertoire-size bias correction applied to TCR pairs. A later analysis estimated false discovery rates by permuting HLA or CMV assignments 20 times. In a later analysis, co-occurring TCRs were grouped using DBSCAN, with TCRdist sequence similarity added in when clustering inside HLA-allele-positive subsets. For co-occurrence clustering, repertoires with fewer than 30,000 or more than 120,000 public chains were excluded, along with 5 or 6 repertoires with anomalous nucleotide sharing. This immuneACCESS table, as held by TCRdb, lists in-frame sequences with V and J called but not all clones. Of the missing ones, under half trace to an unresolved V gene in checked studies; the others have no known cause. V, J and clone size are taken as reported in that table, and D and trimming were inferred from the DNA itself. This sample lists approximately 130,000 clones; about 76% were detected once. The top ten hold less than 2.5% of the sample.

In total, 666 healthy bone marrow donors made up the cohort. At the time of sampling, every cohort member was nominally healthy, though immune exposures that went unrecorded were likely present. The donor tested CMV seronegative and was one of the 352 seronegative cohort members. A peripheral blood sample was provided by each donor, and peripheral blood mononuclear cells were used for TCR beta sequencing. Genomic DNA was extracted from the blood cell samples with the Qiagen DNeasy Blood Extraction Kit. The CDR3 sequence holds 13 residues, the cysteine and phenylalanine included. The read is trimmed to its CDR3 DNA, 39 bases read in frame from base 1. CDR1 and CDR2 (LGHNA, YNFKEQ) derive from the germline V gene. V loses 2 bases, J loses 3 bases, and the germline ends lie 7 bases apart.

Sequencing was performed on PBMCs. This receptor was identified in a woman aged 40 to 50 in good health and CMV-seronegative. The chain employs TRBV4-2 and TRBJ2-5; the D gene lacks a confident call. The DNA is TGTGCCAGCAGCCAATCTATAAAAGAGACCCAGTACTTC. Protein translation: CASSQSIKETQYF.